Listed here are 31 T cell receptor beta chains from one sample, sequenced in a study of Graves' ophthalmopathy and Graves' hyperthyroidism. RNA transcripts were the source from which TCR beta CDR3 regions were amplified. Following a first-round RT-PCR that used HTBI primers, a second-round multiplex PCR was carried out. Via MiXCR, TCRdb re-called the multiplex PCR reads, giving one row per CDR3 protein. The data contain around 1,000,000 distinct CDR3 sequences, about 40% of them singletons. The specimen sequenced was peripheral blood or thyroid tissue (not recorded which). The receptors originated from an adult man with Graves' hyperthyroidism.

This chain links TRBV2 with TRBJ1-2; D is undetermined. V lost 6 bases and J lost 4, with 15 bases in between. From germline, CDR1 is SNHLY and CDR2 FYNNEI. There are 14 residues in the CDR3. CDR3 protein: CASRRRSHLYGYTF. The DNA of the CDR3 is TGTGCCAGCAGACGCCGGTCCCACCTCTATGGCTACACCTTC.

This clonotype was detected a few times. This chain uses TRBV18 with TRBJ1-6; 8 bases are shared with TRBD1. V dropped 6 bases and J dropped 9; count of bases not matched to a gene: 10. CDR1 is KGHSH and CDR2 is LQKENI in the germline V gene. This CDR3 spans 15 amino acids. The CDR3: CASSEQDRALSPLHF. CDR3 DNA sequence: TGTGCCAGCTCGGAACAGGACAGGGCTCTTTCACCCCTCCACTTT. Complete variable domain (other parts from reference TRBV18 and TRBJ1-6): NAGVMQNPRHLVRRRGQEARLRCSPMKGHSHVYWYRQLPEEGLKFMVYLQKENIIDESGMPKERFSAEFPKEGPSILRIQQVVRGDSAAYFCASSEQDRALSPLHFGNGTRLTVT.

This clonotype has ten or more counts. The chain carries TRBV7-8 and TRBJ1-1; D call uncertain. The V end lost 2 bases, the J end lost 5 bases, and 6 bases lay between the germline ends. Germline CDR1 and CDR2: SGHVS and FQNEAQ. This CDR3 is built from 12 residues. CDR3 protein: CASSLWETEAFF. In nucleotides, the CDR3 is TGTGCCAGCAGCTTATGGGAGACTGAAGCTTTCTTT.

The genes are TRBV2 and TRBJ1-1; D might be TRBD1 (6 bases). V dropped 7 bases and J dropped 1 base, with 13 bases sitting between them. Germline V gene data show CDR1 as SNHLY and CDR2 as FYNNEI. The CDR3 spans 14 residues. CDR3 DNA sequence: TGTGCCAGCAAAGGGGGGCCTGAGAACACTGAAGCTTTCTTT. It codes for CASKGGPENTEAFF.

This sequence joins TRBV9 and TRBJ2-7; 10 bases match TRBD1. Germline V gene lookup returns CDR1 SGDLS and CDR2 YYNGEE. The J segment lost 2 bases and the V segment lost 1 base, leaving 6 bases of the junction unmatched. This CDR3 is 16 amino acids long. The chain's CDR3 is CASSVSAGTGAYEQYF. The CDR3 nucleotides read TGTGCCAGCAGCGTATCCGCCGGGACAGGGGCCTACGAGCAGTACTTC.

The V call is TRBV25-1, the J call TRBJ2-7; 8 bases fit TRBD1. Germline CDR1 MGHDK, CDR2 SYGVNS. The junction had 5 bases not matched to a gene; V was cut back by 8 bases and J by 5 bases. There are 12 residues in the CDR3. As DNA, the CDR3 is TGTGCCAGCTTAGACAGGGGCCACGAGCAGTACTTC. This translates into CASLDRGHEQYF.

The V gene is TRBV4-1, the J gene TRBJ1-2; no clear D. The germline gives CDR1 MGHRA, CDR2 YSYEKL. The CDR3 covers 15 residues. V shed 1 base and J shed 0 bases, with 9 bases lying between them. The chain's CDR3 is CASSQVGLPNYGYTF. The CDR3 DNA sequence: TGCGCCAGCAGCCAAGTGGGCCTTCCTAACTATGGCTACACCTTC.

The V and J genes are TRBV12-3 or TRBV12-4 and TRBJ1-1; 8 bases match TRBD1. V shed 7 bases and J 4 bases; nucleotides not matched to a gene: 8. The CDR3 runs 14 residues. Here the CDR3 DNA reads TGTGCCAGCAAACGACTCACAGGGGGCACTGAAGCTTTCTTT. Encoded protein: CASKRLTGGTEAFF.

This clonotype was seen more than once but under ten times. A much larger clone is a single base away; this may be a read error. The rearrangement uses TRBV11-2 and TRBJ2-7; D is ambiguous. The germline V and J ends were trimmed by 1 base and 3 bases, with 7 bases remaining between them. The CDR3 runs to 13 residues. Per the germline V gene, CDR1 is SGHAT and CDR2 is FQNNGV. The chain's CDR3 is CASSLAKGYEQYF. Written as DNA, the CDR3 is TGTGCCAGCAGCTTAGCAAAGGGCTACGAGCAGTACTTC.

Of note for this clonotype: Sequence at one end of the junction differs from germline and may be a read error. V usage is TRBV5-1 and J usage is TRBJ1-4, with D hard to call. Germline CDR1 SGHRS, CDR2 YFSETQ. This CDR3 region has 12 residues. DNA of the CDR3: TGTGCCAGCGGAGGTCAGAATGAAAAACTGTTTTTT. Protein sequence: CASGGQNEKLFF.

This chain uses TRBV5-1 with TRBJ2-7, with 10 bases lining up with TRBD1. J was trimmed by 6 bases and V by 1 base; bases with no gene match: 10. Per the germline V gene, CDR1 is SGHRS and CDR2 is YFSETQ. This CDR3 has 16 residues. The CDR3 loop is CASSLIVGTGAGEQYF. The CDR3 region has the DNA TGCGCCAGCAGCTTGATAGTCGGGACAGGGGCTGGCGAGCAGTACTTC.

This clonotype showed up just once. An end of the junction does not agree with germline; a read error may underlie this. The chain joins TRBV10-3 to TRBJ2-5; 7 bases match TRBD2. The germline V gene has CDR1 ENHRY and CDR2 SYGVKD. CDR3 length equals 12 residues. The CDR3 region is CAISPQGLVGHF. CDR3 nucleotides: TGTGCCATCAGTCCACAAGGACTAGTGGGTCACTTC.

The chain combines TRBV30 with TRBJ2-7; D not certain. Trimming pared 2 bases from V and 9 bases from J, leaving 14 bases between. Germline-derived CDR1 and CDR2 are GTSNPN and SVGIG (reference sequence). The CDR3 has 12 amino acids. CDR3 DNA: TGTGCCTGGAGTAAAGACTGGACCCTGCAGTACTTC. It codes for CAWSKDWTLQYF.

Note on this clonotype: Relative to the germline gene, one junction end is altered; a read error may explain this. CDR3 coding DNA: TGTACCACCAGTCCCACGGGAAAGGACGGGAAGCTGTTTTTT. Its translation: CTTSPTGKDGKLFF. This chain links TRBV24-1 with TRBJ2-2; D possibly corresponds to TRBD2 (5 bases). This CDR3 is built from 14 residues. CDR1 is KGHDR and CDR2 is SFDVKD in the germline V gene.

This clonotype was picked up many times. In DNA, the CDR3 is TGTGCCACCAGCATAACAGAGTACCAAGAGACCCAGTACTTC. This sequence encodes CATSITEYQETQYF. V gene TRBV15 combines with J gene TRBJ2-5; D is uncertain. The CDR3 has 14 residues. Per germline, CDR1 LNHNV and CDR2 YYDKDF (reference sequence). With 4 bases removed from V and 0 bases from J, the gap between germline ends came to 9 bases.

CDR3 bases: TGTGCCAGCAGCTTAGGGACAGACTATCAGCCCCAGCATTTT. Translating it yields CASSLGTDYQPQHF. The chain has TRBV7-9 and TRBJ1-5; D is possibly TRBD1 (6 bases). Trimming took 1 base from V and 5 from J, leaving 9 bases between them. The CDR3 is 14 residues long. Germline V CDR1 and CDR2: SEHNR, FQNEAQ (reference sequence).

The chain is built from TRBV25-1 and TRBJ2-1; D call uncertain. V shed 1 base and J shed 0 bases, with 13 bases lying between them. CDR1 is MGHDK and CDR2 is SYGVNS in the germline V gene. The CDR3 sequence is 17 residues long. CDR3 region: CASSESVPQSSYNEQFF. DNA for the CDR3: TGTGCCAGCAGTGAATCAGTCCCTCAGAGCTCCTACAATGAGCAGTTCTTC.

This clonotype was found many times. The chain employs TRBV7-8 and TRBJ1-6; 11 bases fit TRBD1. This CDR3 has 17 amino acids. Germline values: CDR1 SGHVS, CDR2 FQNEAQ. The V segment lost 1 base and the J segment 5 bases; nucleotides outside the gene matches: 4. The CDR3 bases are TGTGCCAGCAGCTTAGACGGACAGGGGGCAAATAATTCACCCCTCCACTTT. Its translation: CASSLDGQGANNSPLHF.

This clonotype showed up many times. V and J are TRBV10-3 and TRBJ2-5, with no clear D. Trimming left V 4 bases short and J 3 bases short, with 9 bases between. The CDR3 extends over 13 amino acids. In germline, CDR1 is ENHRY, CDR2 SYGVKD. The chain's CDR3 is CAISAGIKETQYF. In nucleotides, the CDR3 is TGTGCCATCAGTGCCGGAATCAAAGAGACCCAGTACTTC.

In its sample, this clonotype was seen a few times. The J gene is TRBJ1-5, the V gene TRBV12-3 or TRBV12-4; D gene uncertain. This CDR3 is 14 amino acids long. V lost 5 bases and J 0 bases, leaving 8 bases between the germline ends. The CDR3 DNA reads as TGTGCCAGCAGTGGTTATAATAGCAATCAGCCCCAGCATTTT. This codes for CASSGYNSNQPQHF.

This clonotype occurred many times. The genes are TRBV19 and TRBJ1-2; D is unresolved. V gave up 6 bases and J gave up 8 bases, with 7 bases separating them. Germline lookup yields CDR1 LNHDA and CDR2 SQIVND (reference sequence). The CDR3 loop spans 10 amino acids. The CDR3 DNA sequence: TGTGCCAGTAGGGGGAAAGGCTACACCTTC. This encodes CASRGKGYTF.

Worth noting for this clonotype: This may be a read error, as it is one base from a much larger clone. The chain couples TRBV7-2 to TRBJ1-1; D not resolved. CDR1 is SGHTA, CDR2 FQGNSA, per germline. With 5 bases removed from V and 0 bases from J, the gap between germline ends came to 7 bases. CDR3 length equals 13 residues. The CDR3 coding sequence is TGTGCCAGCAGCCCCCACATGAACACTGAAGCTTTCTTT. This gives the protein CASSPHMNTEAFF. Complete variable domain (other parts from reference TRBV7-2 and TRBJ1-1): GAGVSQSPSNKVTEKGKDVELRCDPISGHTALYWYRQSLGQGLEFLIYFQGNSAPDKSGLPSDRFSAERTGGSVSTLTIQRTQQEDSAVYLCASSPHMNTEAFFGQGTRLTVV.

This clonotype was observed at least ten times. The V and J genes are TRBV7-9 and TRBJ2-7, with D tentatively TRBD2 (6 bases). There are 16 residues in the CDR3. Germline CDR1 reads SEHNR; CDR2 reads FQNEAQ (reference sequence). Trimming left V 6 bases short and J 0 bases short, with 18 bases between. DNA of the CDR3: TGTGCCAGCAGAAATACCGGGACTGATAGCTCCTACGAGCAGTACTTC. Encoded protein: CASRNTGTDSSYEQYF.

This clonotype came up many times. The V call is TRBV7-2, the J call TRBJ2-7; D is undetermined. V lost 0 bases to trimming and J lost 7 bases, with 10 bases between them. There are 13 residues in the CDR3. CDR1 and CDR2 (germline): SGHTA, FQGNSA. CDR3 in amino acids: CASSLADVWEQYF. The DNA of the CDR3 is TGTGCCAGCAGCTTAGCTGACGTCTGGGAGCAGTACTTC.

This clonotype was observed once. The chain is built from TRBV29-1 and TRBJ2-6; D gene unclear. Per germline, CDR1 SQVTM and CDR2 ANQGSEA. There are 12 residues in the CDR3. As DNA, the CDR3 is TGCAGTGCCGTCCCTGGGGCCAACGTCCTGACTTTC. Protein: CSAVPGANVLTF.

Concerning this clonotype itself: A much larger clone sits a single nucleotide away, making a read error possible. The chain joins TRBV7-9 to TRBJ2-7; 10 bases are a match to TRBD2. Unmatched junction bases numbered 7, after V lost 3 bases and J lost 5 bases. CDR1 is SEHNR, CDR2 FQNEAQ, per germline (reference sequence). The CDR3 runs 15 residues. The CDR3 reads CASSFRTSGRDEQYF. The CDR3 DNA reads TGTGCCAGCAGCTTCAGGACTAGCGGAAGGGACGAGCAGTACTTC.

This clonotype was detected a few times. The V gene is TRBV7-9, the J gene TRBJ2-7; the D gene is possibly TRBD1 (6 bases). The V gene lost 5 bases and the J gene lost 2 bases, with 19 bases spanning the gap. This CDR3 is 16 amino acids long. Germline V gene data show CDR1 as SEHNR and CDR2 as FQNEAQ (reference sequence). The CDR3 is CASSPSPGTSTYEQYF. The CDR3 region has the DNA TGTGCCAGCAGCCCGAGTCCCGGGACATCAACCTACGAGCAGTACTTC.

Many counts were recorded for this clonotype. CDR3 protein: CASSLNSGGRGQYF. As DNA, the CDR3 is TGTGCCAGCAGCTTAAATAGCGGGGGGCGGGGGCAGTACTTC. V gene TRBV11-2 combines with J gene TRBJ2-7, with 10 positions matching TRBD2. The CDR3 has 14 residues. Looked up from germline, CDR1 is SGHAT and CDR2 is FQNNGV. Trimming took 2 bases from V and 9 from J; bases not matched to a gene: 7.

The chain combines TRBV28 with TRBJ1-3, with 8 bases aligning to TRBD1. The CDR3 loop spans 15 amino acids. The trim removed 4 bases at V and 2 bases at J, leaving 4 bases unmatched. CDR1 and CDR2 (germline): MDHEN, SYDVKM. The CDR3 nucleotides are TGTGCCAGCAGTTCAATACAGGGGGCTGGAAACACCATATATTTT. Encoded protein: CASSSIQGAGNTIYF.

This clonotype was counted a few times. V usage is TRBV27 and J usage is TRBJ1-6; no clear D gene. Germline V CDR1 and CDR2: MNHEY, SMNVEV (reference sequence). The CDR3 is 16 amino acids. V lost 0 bases and J lost 12, with 18 bases in between. The CDR3, as DNA: TGTGCCAGCAGTTTATCGTCCAGGACGCCCCATCAACCCCTCCACTTT. Its protein product is CASSLSSRTPHQPLHF.

This clonotype has a single count. The chain employs TRBV5-8 and TRBJ2-2; 12 bases are a match to TRBD2. Trimming cost V 4 bases and J 6 bases; bases outside gene matches: 10. The germline V gene has CDR1 SGHTS and CDR2 YDEGEE. The CDR3 spans 17 residues. The CDR3 loop is CASSPRTSGNFAGELFF. The CDR3 DNA reads as TGTGCCAGCAGCCCGCGGACTAGCGGGAATTTCGCCGGGGAGCTGTTTTTT.